Sequencing of this T cell receptor (beta chain) was carried out in a study of blood T cell repertoires in COVID-19. About the research overall: PBMCs, B-cell-depleted T cells, or T cells were the source of the cDNA or gDNA that made up the material.

The sample holds a few counts of this clone. Participants, about 18 to 90 years old, spanned fewer than 25 US areas. Donors in Cohort 3 counted as recovered after two negative PCRs, clearance, or symptom resolution. The CDR3 covers 15 residues. The V gene's germline CDR1 is SGHVS and CDR2 FNYEAQ. V was trimmed by 3 bases and J by 1 base, leaving 9 bases between them. Repertoires were generated with immunoSEQ multiplex PCR, while TCRdb's copy carries only in-frame clones and drops some. The table lists hundreds of thousands of clones, roughly 90% of them singletons, with less than 3% in the top ten. The rearrangement joins TRBV7-6 to TRBJ2-2, with TRBD2 as a possible D gene (6 bases). Material: PBMCs or T cells enriched from blood (not recorded which). The source is a woman aged 45-65 years who had recovered from COVID-19. The CDR3 spells CASSFSGLNTGELFF. As DNA, the CDR3 is TGTGCCAGCAGCTTTAGCGGCTTGAACACCGGGGAGCTGTTTTTT.